Below, 10 T cell receptor beta chains from the same sample are listed, as sequenced in a study of blood T cell repertoires in COVID-19. Profiling relied on immunoSEQ multiplex PCR, and the TCRdb table lists in-frame clones only, not all of them. The table lists about 290,000 clones, 89% of them singletons. Material: PBMCs or T cells enriched from blood (not recorded which). The receptors were gathered from a woman aged 40 to 55 who had recovered from COVID-19.

This clone has only one observation. The CDR3 region is CASSQDPRGLYNEQFF. The CDR3 DNA reads TGTGCCAGCAGCCAAGATCCGCGCGGGCTCTACAATGAGCAGTTCTTC. This rearrangement joins TRBV4-2 to TRBJ2-1, with D perhaps TRBD2 (5 bases). CDR3 size: 16 residues. V was clipped by 0 bases and J by 3 bases, with 12 bases between them. Germline V gene sequence: CDR1 LGHNA, CDR2 YNFKEQ.

The V call is TRBV20-1, the J call TRBJ1-1; D not resolved. Trimming cost V 6 bases and J 5 bases, with 10 bases left between them. The CDR3 totals 11 residues. Germline lookup yields CDR1 DFQATT and CDR2 SNEGSKA (reference sequence). The CDR3 is CSAYLRTEAFF. For the CDR3, the DNA is TGCAGTGCGTACCTACGAACTGAAGCTTTCTTT.

The chain has TRBV9 and TRBJ2-3; D uncertain. This CDR3 region has 15 residues. Trimming removed 2 bases from V and 2 bases from J, with 12 bases in between. Germline V gene data show CDR1 as SGDLS and CDR2 as YYNGEE. CDR3 in DNA: TGTGCCAGCAGCGTTGCCAGTACCACCACAGATACGCAGTATTTT. Its translation is CASSVASTTTDTQYF.

The chain links TRBV14 to TRBJ2-3; 7 bases map to TRBD1. The V gene's germline CDR1 is SGHDN and CDR2 FVKESK. Trimming took 2 bases from V and 2 from J; bases not matched to a gene: 7. This CDR3 has 16 amino acids. The CDR3 protein is CASSQPWTGPTDTQYF. The DNA for the CDR3 is TGTGCCAGCAGCCAACCCTGGACAGGACCCACAGATACGCAGTATTTT.

The genes are TRBV7-9 and TRBJ1-1; D is unresolved. This CDR3 is built from 15 residues. CDR1 SEHNR and CDR2 FQNEAQ come from the germline V gene (reference sequence). V dropped 5 bases and J dropped 3 bases, with 16 bases sitting between them. The CDR3 here is CASSAFKGGDTEAFF. The CDR3 region has the DNA TGTGCCAGCAGCGCGTTCAAAGGCGGGGACACTGAAGCTTTCTTT.

The J gene is TRBJ2-1, the V gene TRBV28, with a possible D match to TRBD1 (5 bases). This CDR3 has 13 residues. CDR1 MDHEN and CDR2 SYDVKM come from the germline V gene. V was cut by 2 bases and J by 5 bases, with 7 bases left in between. Written as DNA, the CDR3 is TGTGCCAGCAGTTTAGACAGAGACAATGAGCAGTTCTTC. Its protein is CASSLDRDNEQFF.

The chain employs TRBV4-1 and TRBJ1-2, with TRBD1 as a possible D gene (6 bases). The CDR3 has 15 amino acids. Germline loops: CDR1 MGHRA, CDR2 YSYEKL. Trimming removed 2 bases at V and 7 bases at J, with 17 bases between. The DNA for the CDR3 is TGCGCCAGCAGCCAAAACGACAGGCCACCCCTTGGCTACACCTTC. Its protein is CASSQNDRPPLGYTF.

This clone was observed a few times. The chain is built from TRBV25-1 and TRBJ1-6, with 12 bases lining up with TRBD1. The CDR3 consists of 17 residues. The V gene's germline CDR1 is MGHDK and CDR2 SYGVNS. Trimming cost V 8 bases and J 1 base; bases outside gene matches: 6. The CDR3 loop is CASRGTGGSSYNSPLHF. CDR3 DNA sequence: TGTGCCAGCCGCGGGACAGGGGGCAGTTCCTATAATTCACCCCTCCACTTT.

This clone was seen a few times. The rearrangement joins TRBV10-3 to TRBJ1-1; D unclear. Per the germline V gene, CDR1 is ENHRY and CDR2 is SYGVKD. V lost 6 bases and J 5 bases, leaving 16 bases between the germline ends. This CDR3 contains 14 residues. CDR3 in DNA: TGTGCCATCAGCTCCCCGGGAAAAGGGACTGAAGCTTTCTTT. Protein: CAISSPGKGTEAFF.

In this sample, this clone turned up a few times. The rearrangement links TRBV6-5 to TRBJ2-5, with 12 bases aligning to TRBD1. The CDR3 length is 15 residues. Germline assignment: CDR1 MNHEY and CDR2 SVGAGI. With 7 bases clipped from V and 5 bases from J, the junction kept 8 bases outside the gene matches. The CDR3 DNA reads TGTGCCAGCACCGGGGGGACAGGGGGCGTGGAGACCCAGTACTTC. Protein sequence: CASTGGTGGVETQYF.